This is a list of T cell receptor beta chains from one sample in a study of blood T cell repertoires in COVID-19. Sequencing used immunoSEQ multiplex PCR; TCRdb keeps in-frame clones, though not all of them. Of approximately 150,000 clones in the sample, approximately 75% were seen once. Sequenced: peripheral blood. The origin of the receptors is a human donor in a cohort sampled during active COVID-19. Each CDR3 is given with its conserved first and last residue. D genes are given only for firm matches. Clone size is stated in some rows and not others, as once, few, many or a class when expanded.

D	size	V	J	CDR3	DNA
.	.	TRBV18	TRBJ2-3	CASSFSGYTDTQYF	TGTGCCAGCTCATTTAGCGGATACACAGATACGCAGTATTTT
TRBD1	.	TRBV6-2/TRBV6-3	TRBJ2-1	CASSYRGLAVNEQFF	TGTGCCAGCAGTTACAGGGGGCTAGCAGTCAATGAGCAGTTCTTC
TRBD1	.	TRBV27	TRBJ1-2	CASSAGSTGGAIYGYTF	TGTGCCAGCAGTGCCGGTTCTACAGGGGGCGCGATCTATGGCTACACCTTC
.	.	TRBV12-5	TRBJ2-1	CASGLGAYNEQFF	TGTGCTAGTGGTTTGGGGGCTTACAATGAGCAGTTCTTC
TRBD2	.	TRBV5-4	TRBJ2-3	CASSTGTSFTDTQYF	TGTGCCAGCAGCACCGGGACTAGTTTCACAGATACGCAGTATTTT
TRBD1	once	TRBV7-8	TRBJ2-7	CASSWDRRSGLYEQYF	TGTGCCAGCAGCTGGGACAGGCGCTCTGGCCTTTACGAGCAGTACTTC
.	.	TRBV4-3	TRBJ1-4	CASSRTRTNEKLFF	TGCGCCAGCAGCCGAACAAGAACTAATGAAAAACTGTTTTTT
.	.	TRBV10-1	TRBJ1-1	CASSESGRGNTEAFF	TGCGCCAGCAGTGAGTCTGGCAGGGGGAACACTGAAGCTTTCTTT
.	.	TRBV4-3	TRBJ2-3	CASSHEAGESTDTQYF	TGCGCCAGCAGCCACGAGGCGGGTGAGAGCACAGATACGCAGTATTTT
.	medium-sized	TRBV19	TRBJ1-2	CASSVGQPGNGYTF	TGTGCCAGTAGCGTTGGACAGCCGGGGAATGGCTACACCTTC
.	.	TRBV6-5	TRBJ1-1	CASRTGRGTEAFF	TGTGCCAGCAGGACCGGCAGGGGCACTGAAGCTTTCTTT
.	.	TRBV30	TRBJ2-7	CAWSPSPNGGYEQYF	TGTGCCTGGAGTCCATCCCCGAACGGGGGTTACGAGCAGTACTTC
TRBD1	.	TRBV28	TRBJ2-7	CASSPYGTGYSYEQYF	TGTGCCAGCAGTCCCTACGGGACAGGCTACTCCTACGAGCAGTACTTC
TRBD2	.	TRBV11-2	TRBJ2-3	CASSLLGGSTDTQYF	TGTGCCAGCAGCTTATTGGGGGGGAGCACAGATACGCAGTATTTT
.	.	TRBV27	TRBJ2-5	CASRGGAGLKTQYF	TGTGCCAGCAGGGGGGGGGCAGGGTTGAAGACCCAGTACTTC
.	few	TRBV19	TRBJ2-7	CASSMYHPNGISYEQYF	TGTGCCAGTAGTATGTACCACCCGAACGGGATCTCCTACGAGCAGTACTTC
TRBD1	.	TRBV19	TRBJ2-1	CASSPQGSSYNEQFF	TGTGCCAGTAGTCCACAGGGGAGTTCCTACAATGAGCAGTTCTTC
TRBD2	few	TRBV27	TRBJ2-1	CASRQPGLPLQEQFF	TGTGCCAGCAGGCAACCGGGACTACCCTTACAGGAGCAGTTCTTC
.	.	TRBV19	TRBJ2-2	CASKLGRLETGELFF	TGTGCCAGTAAGTTAGGCCGCCTGGAGACCGGGGAGCTGTTTTTT
.	few	TRBV11-2	TRBJ2-1	CASSVISNEQFF	TGTGCCAGCAGCGTAATTTCCAATGAGCAGTTCTTC
.	.	TRBV30	TRBJ1-1	CAWGAGPRRNTEAFF	TGTGCCTGGGGGGCAGGGCCTCGGAGGAACACTGAAGCTTTCTTT
.	.	TRBV4-3	TRBJ1-4	CASSQDSIATNEKLFF	TGCGCCAGCAGCCAAGATTCTATTGCAACTAATGAAAAACTGTTTTTT
TRBD2	.	TRBV5-4	TRBJ2-5	CASSKRGERETQYF	TGTGCCAGCAGCAAGCGGGGGGAGAGAGAGACCCAGTACTTC
.	.	TRBV7-9	TRBJ2-1	CASSARGAGILNEQFF	TGTGCCAGCAGCGCTCGAGGTGCGGGGATACTCAATGAGCAGTTCTTC
TRBD1	.	TRBV7-6	TRBJ2-5	CASSSRDRAVETQYF	TGTGCCAGCAGCTCCCGGGACAGGGCGGTAGAGACCCAGTACTTC
TRBD1	.	TRBV18	TRBJ1-5	CASSPPRTGISNQPQHF	TGTGCCAGCTCACCACCGAGGACAGGAATCAGCAATCAGCCCCAGCATTTT
.	.	TRBV2	TRBJ2-7	CASIERYEQYF	TGTGCCAGCATCGAGAGGTACGAGCAGTACTTC
TRBD1	.	TRBV19	TRBJ1-5	CASTPTGVSSNQPQHF	TGTGCCAGTACCCCAACAGGGGTTAGTAGCAATCAGCCCCAGCATTTT
.	.	TRBV7-9	TRBJ2-7	CASSLVGEPYEQYF	TGTGCCAGCAGCTTAGTCGGGGAACCCTACGAGCAGTACTTC
TRBD1	.	TRBV27	TRBJ2-1	CASSYDRDPYNEQFF	TGTGCCAGCAGCTACGACAGGGACCCCTACAATGAGCAGTTCTTC
.	.	TRBV27	TRBJ1-4	CASSFPPWAGNEKLFF	TGTGCCAGCAGTTTCCCACCATGGGCGGGAAATGAAAAACTGTTTTTT
.	.	TRBV5-6	TRBJ2-2	CASSLRRGETGELFF	TGTGCCAGCAGCTTAAGGCGGGGCGAAACCGGGGAGCTGTTTTTT
.	once	TRBV19	TRBJ2-7	CASSMKGAGYEQYF	TGTGCCAGTAGTATGAAAGGGGCAGGGTACGAGCAGTACTTC
.	.	TRBV30	TRBJ2-7	CAWNRMVGARYEQYF	TGTGCCTGGAATCGTATGGTAGGGGCGCGGTACGAGCAGTACTTC
TRBD1	.	TRBV7-2	TRBJ2-5	CASSPRTGFETQYF	TGTGCCAGCAGCCCCAGGACAGGGTTCGAGACCCAGTACTTC
TRBD2	.	TRBV18	TRBJ2-3	CASSPGGLAYTDTQYF	TGTGCCAGCTCACCAGGGGGACTAGCGTACACAGATACGCAGTATTTT
.	.	TRBV6-5	TRBJ1-1	CASSRGPNTEAFF	TGTGCCAGCAGTCGGGGTCCGAACACTGAAGCTTTCTTT
TRBD1	.	TRBV27	TRBJ2-2	CASSSTTGWSAGELFF	TGTGCCAGCAGTTCAACGACAGGGTGGAGCGCCGGGGAGCTGTTTTTT
.	once	TRBV9	TRBJ2-7	CASSVGDKPVYEQYF	TGTGCCAGCAGCGTAGGAGACAAGCCGGTCTACGAGCAGTACTTC
TRBD2	.	TRBV2	TRBJ2-1	CASSEGSVAGDSYNEQFF	TGTGCCAGCAGTGAAGGAAGTGTAGCGGGGGACTCCTACAATGAGCAGTTCTTC
TRBD1	.	TRBV20-1	TRBJ2-5	CSASPQGARQETQYF	TGCAGTGCTAGTCCCCAGGGGGCGCGGCAAGAGACCCAGTACTTC
.	.	TRBV19	TRBJ2-6	CASSQSGAGANVLTF	TGTGCCAGTTCCCAATCAGGGGCTGGGGCCAACGTCCTGACTTTC
TRBD2	.	TRBV5-1	TRBJ2-3	CASTPGLAEKGDTQYF	TGCGCCAGCACTCCGGGACTAGCGGAAAAGGGAGATACGCAGTATTTT
.	.	TRBV7-8	TRBJ2-3	CASAWAGFSSTDTQYF	TGTGCCAGCGCTTGGGCGGGGTTCTCAAGCACAGATACGCAGTATTTT
.	.	TRBV7-3	TRBJ2-5	CASSLRGVEETQYF	TGTGCCAGCAGCTTAAGGGGGGTTGAGGAGACCCAGTACTTC
.	.	TRBV5-6	TRBJ1-4	CASSLAASMRDGLFF	TGTGCCAGCAGCTTGGCCGCGTCCATGAGGGATGGACTGTTTTTT